The clone carrying this T cell receptor (beta chain) was detected a few times. Its antigen is not identified. The entry originates in a study of cytomegalovirus exposure and HLA in healthy donors. General study findings and limits: Reportedly, cytomegalovirus status was diagnosed with high sensitivity and specificity. At a 0.05 false discovery rate, a later analysis found around 17,000 TCR beta sequences to be associated with HLA alleles.

Primers for the PCR totalled 60 Vbeta and 13 Jbeta. Clones were read by immunoSEQ multiplex PCR, and TCRdb kept only the in-frame ones, dropping some. Altogether around 99,000 clones are present, roughly 80% being singletons, with the ten largest covering roughly 3%. This clonotype originated in a man in his forties in good health and CMV-seronegative. Sequencing input: PBMCs.

The CDR3 reads CASSQSPGQGPSPLHF. In DNA form, the CDR3 reads TGTGCCAGCAGCCAATCACCGGGACAGGGACCTTCACCCCTCCACTTT. J is TRBJ1-6 and V is TRBV4-2; 9 bases are a match to TRBD1. Trimming removed 2 bases from V and 9 bases from J; junction bases left unmatched: 8. From germline, CDR1 is LGHNA and CDR2 YNFKEQ. The CDR3 extends over 16 amino acids.